Below, 15 T cell receptor beta chains from the same sample are listed, as sequenced in a study of identical twins. MiXCR was run by TCRdb on the 5' RACE reads, yielding one entry per CDR3 protein. This sample has about 700,000 distinct CDR3 sequences, with around 5.7% found just once. The sample consisted of naive T cells sorted from blood. Receptors originate from a man in his late teens or twenties in good health.

This clonotype has just a few counts. V gene TRBV12-3 or TRBV12-4 combines with J gene TRBJ2-1; 8 bases align to TRBD1. The CDR3 spans 17 residues. V lost 5 bases and J lost 8; bases outside the gene matches: 17. The CDR3 coding sequence is TGTGCCAGCAGTCCTAGACAGGGGCCTTCGAACCGTGATGAGCAGTTCTTC. Amino acid sequence: CASSPRQGPSNRDEQFF.

This clonotype occurred many times. This chain links TRBV20-1 with TRBJ2-7, with 12 bases matching TRBD1. V lost 0 bases and J lost 8; bases outside the gene matches: 8. The CDR3 covers 15 residues. Per the germline V gene, CDR1 is DFQATT and CDR2 is SNEGSKA (reference sequence). The CDR3 loop is CSARDQGQGADKQYF. The CDR3 nucleotides are TGCAGTGCTAGAGATCAGGGACAGGGGGCGGACAAGCAGTACTTC.

This clonotype was observed many times. V and J are TRBV30 and TRBJ2-3, with no clear D. The V end was cut by 0 bases, the J end by 12 bases, with 10 bases between. This CDR3 has 11 residues. Germline lookup yields CDR1 GTSNPN and CDR2 SVGIG (reference sequence). The CDR3 loop is CAWSVIGPQYF. CDR3 in DNA: TGTGCCTGGAGTGTAATCGGTCCTCAGTATTTT.

This clonotype was seen only a few times. The chain recombines TRBV5-1 with TRBJ2-3; 8 bases are a match to TRBD2. V was clipped by 0 bases and J by 2 bases; unmatched bases: 8. The length of the CDR3 is 17 residues. CDR1 and CDR2 (germline): SGHRS, YFSETQ. CDR3 coding DNA: TGCGCCAGCAGCTTGGCCCGAACGGGAGGGTACACAGATACGCAGTATTTT. It codes for CASSLARTGGYTDTQYF.

CDR3: CASSLPPRMGKNIQYF. As DNA, the CDR3 is TGTGCCAGCAGCCTACCTCCCAGGATGGGAAAAAACATTCAGTACTTC. The V gene is TRBV6-2 or TRBV6-3, the J gene TRBJ2-4; D is uncertain. V was shortened by 6 bases and J by 4 bases, with 19 bases between the two germline ends. In germline, CDR1 is MNHEY, CDR2 SVGEGT. CDR3 size: 16 residues.

In its sample, this clonotype was seen many times. The chain uses TRBV20-1 and TRBJ2-3, with D unclear. Trimming took off 4 bases at V and 0 bases at J, with 11 bases between the two ends. This CDR3 is 14 amino acids long. The germline V gene has CDR1 DFQATT and CDR2 SNEGSKA (reference sequence). CDR3 coding DNA: TGCAGTGCTAAGAGTATTCTTAGCACAGATACGCAGTATTTT. Protein product: CSAKSILSTDTQYF.

This clonotype was recorded a few times. The V call is TRBV20-1, the J call TRBJ2-1; 12 bases are shared with TRBD2. This CDR3 spans 18 amino acids. V gave up 6 bases and J gave up 8 bases; unmatched junction bases: 20. Germline CDR1 and CDR2: DFQATT and SNEGSKA (reference sequence). CDR3 bases: TGCAGTGCCCAAGATCCAATTACTAGCGGGAGGTTGGGGGATGAGCAGTTCTTC. Protein: CSAQDPITSGRLGDEQFF.

This clonotype has a count of ten or more. The chain couples TRBV6-5 to TRBJ2-5, with TRBD1 as a possible D gene (6 bases). Trimming pared 1 base from V and 1 base from J, leaving 10 bases between. Germline CDR1 MNHEY, CDR2 SVGAGI. CDR3 length equals 15 residues. The CDR3 DNA sequence: TGTGCCAGCAGTTACTATGACAGGCGCCAAGAGACCCAGTACTTC. Residues: CASSYYDRRQETQYF.

The J gene is TRBJ2-3, the V gene TRBV28; TRBD2 agrees at 9 bases. Germline V gene data show CDR1 as MDHEN and CDR2 as SYDVKM. J lost 7 bases, V lost 8 bases, and 7 bases had no gene match. This CDR3 has 13 amino acids. CDR3 amino acids: CASRLAGPHTQYF. The CDR3 region has the DNA TGTGCCAGCCGGCTAGCGGGACCCCATACGCAGTATTTT.

This clonotype has ten or more counts. This CDR3 is CSARGPHEQYF. The CDR3 coding sequence is TGCAGCGCGAGGGGGCCGCACGAGCAGTACTTC. The V gene is TRBV29-1, the J gene TRBJ2-7, with TRBD1 identical over 7 bases. There are 11 residues in the CDR3. V lost 7 bases to trimming and J lost 5 bases; unmatched junction nucleotides: 5. In germline, CDR1 is SQVTM, CDR2 ANQGSEA.

This clonotype was picked up many times. The genes are TRBV29-1 and TRBJ1-2, with 7 bases lining up with TRBD1. From germline, CDR1 is SQVTM and CDR2 ANQGSEA. This CDR3 contains 13 residues. V dropped 8 bases and J dropped 4; count of bases not matched to a gene: 10. CDR3 nucleotides: TGCAGCTCCCGGACAGGTCTCGGCTATGGCTACACCTTC. Translation gives CSSRTGLGYGYTF.

This clonotype showed up just a few times. The chain combines TRBV4-1 with TRBJ2-3; 8 bases are a match to TRBD2. This CDR3 is built from 17 residues. The germline V gene encodes CDR1 MGHRA and CDR2 YSYEKL. J was trimmed by 0 bases and V by 3 bases; bases with no gene match: 8. CDR3 residues: CASSQPGGGASTDTQYF. Written as DNA, the CDR3 is TGCGCCAGCAGCCAGCCGGGGGGGGGAGCGAGCACAGATACGCAGTATTTT.

This clonotype was seen a handful of times. The J gene is TRBJ2-7, the V gene TRBV6-2 or TRBV6-3; possibly TRBD1 for D (6 bases). CDR3 size: 14 residues. Trimming stripped 3 bases from V and 2 bases from J, with 11 bases between. Germline CDR1 reads MNHEY; CDR2 reads SVGEGT. This CDR3 is CASSYGTRPYEQYF. The CDR3 DNA reads as TGTGCCAGCAGTTATGGGACACGGCCCTACGAGCAGTACTTC.

This rearrangement joins TRBV30 to TRBJ1-1; D is unresolved. V shed 4 bases and J shed 0 bases, with 6 bases lying between them. The CDR3 totals 12 residues. Germline CDR1 GTSNPN, CDR2 SVGIG (reference sequence). The CDR3 nucleotides read TGTGCCTGGACCACAGTGAACACTGAAGCTTTCTTT. Its translation: CAWTTVNTEAFF. Looking up the rest from reference TRBV30 and TRBJ1-1 gives the full variable domain: SQTIHQWPATLVQPVGSPLSLECTVEGTSNPNLYWYRQAAGRGLQLLFYSVGIGQISSEVPQNLSASRPQDRQFILSSKKLLLSDSGFYLCAWTTVNTEAFFGQGTRLTVV.

This clonotype was observed at least ten times. CDR3 coding DNA: TGTGCCAGCAGTTTCGGTCAGACTGAAGCTTTCTTT. Translation: CASSFGQTEAFF. The chain combines TRBV12-3 or TRBV12-4 with TRBJ1-1; D call uncertain. V was cut by 3 bases and J by 5 bases, with 7 bases left in between. The CDR3 is 12 residues long.